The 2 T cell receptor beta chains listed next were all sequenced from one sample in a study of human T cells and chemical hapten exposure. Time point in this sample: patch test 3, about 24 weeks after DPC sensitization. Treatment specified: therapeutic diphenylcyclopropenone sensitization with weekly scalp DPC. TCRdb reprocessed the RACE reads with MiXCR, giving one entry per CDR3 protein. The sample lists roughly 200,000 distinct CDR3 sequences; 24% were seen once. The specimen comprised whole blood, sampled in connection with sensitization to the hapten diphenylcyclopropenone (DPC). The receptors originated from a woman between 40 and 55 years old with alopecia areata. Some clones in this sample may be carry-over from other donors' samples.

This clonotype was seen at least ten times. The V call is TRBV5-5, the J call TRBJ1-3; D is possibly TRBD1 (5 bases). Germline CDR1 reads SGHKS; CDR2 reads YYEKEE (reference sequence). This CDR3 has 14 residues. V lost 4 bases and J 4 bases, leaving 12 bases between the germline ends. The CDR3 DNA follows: TGTGCCAGCAGCCAATCAGGGAACGGAAACACCATATATTTT. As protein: CASSQSGNGNTIYF.

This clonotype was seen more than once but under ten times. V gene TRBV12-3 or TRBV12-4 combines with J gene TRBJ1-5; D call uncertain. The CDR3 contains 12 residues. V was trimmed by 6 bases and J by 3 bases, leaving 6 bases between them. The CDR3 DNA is TGTGCCAGCAGGGTGTCCAATCAGCCCCAGCATTTT. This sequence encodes CASRVSNQPQHF.